What follows are 8 T cell receptor beta chains derived from one specimen sequenced in a study of T cell responses to AZD1222 COVID-19 vaccine. Some clones are missing from TCRdb's copy, which holds only in-frame ones; the method was immunoSEQ multiplex PCR. Of approximately 110,000 clones in the sample, around 86% were seen once. The source material was peripheral blood, sampled on day 0 of AZD1222 vaccination. The receptors originated from an adult in good health.

The chain employs TRBV27 and TRBJ2-7; D may be TRBD1 or TRBD2 (6 bases each). This CDR3 spans 14 amino acids. Per the germline V gene, CDR1 is MNHEY and CDR2 is SMNVEV (reference sequence). V gave up 1 base and J gave up 5 bases, with 12 bases separating them. This CDR3 is CASSLLGGSDEQYF. As DNA, the CDR3 is TGTGCCAGCAGTTTATTGGGGGGCTCGGACGAGCAGTACTTC.

The chain recombines TRBV7-8 with TRBJ2-1; tentatively, D is TRBD2 (7 bases). Between the trimmed V and J ends, which lost 5 bases and 3 bases, there was a span of 20 bases. CDR1 and CDR2 (germline): SGHVS, FQNEAQ. CDR3 size: 17 residues. CDR3 DNA: TGTGCCAGCAGCCCCCTGGGAGGGGGAAGGATCTACAATGAGCAGTTCTTC. This sequence encodes CASSPLGGGRIYNEQFF.

V gene TRBV2 combines with J gene TRBJ1-3; D unclear. The CDR3 length is 15 residues. Germline V gives CDR1 SNHLY, CDR2 FYNNEI. V was pared by 6 bases and J by 0 bases, with 12 bases between. This CDR3 reads CASSQSPSSGNTIYF. The DNA for the CDR3 is TGTGCCAGCAGCCAATCCCCGAGCTCTGGAAACACCATATATTTT. The full variable domain, with the rest looked up from reference TRBV2 and TRBJ1-3, is EPEVTQTPSHQVTQMGQEVILRCVPISNHLYFYWYRQILGQKVEFLVSFYNNEISEKSEIFDDQFSVERPDGSNFTLKIRSTKLEDSAMYFCASSQSPSSGNTIYFGEGSWLTVV.

The V gene is TRBV7-9, the J gene TRBJ1-1; a weak D match, TRBD1 (5 bases). CDR1 is SEHNR and CDR2 is FQNEAQ in the germline V gene (reference sequence). This CDR3 region has 15 residues. The V and J ends lost 5 bases and 4 bases respectively, with 17 bases between them. For the CDR3, the DNA is TGTGCCAGCAGCCGATTCAGGGCTTCGGGCACTGAAGCTTTCTTT. Amino acids: CASSRFRASGTEAFF.

This sequence joins TRBV6-5 and TRBJ2-2; no clear D gene. The CDR3 length is 12 residues. Germline V gives CDR1 MNHEY, CDR2 SVGAGI. Trimming left V 7 bases short and J 6 bases short, with 9 bases between. In DNA form, the CDR3 reads TGTGCCAGCACTAAGGAAGCCGGGGAGCTGTTTTTT. Its protein product is CASTKEAGELFF.

The rearrangement joins TRBV7-2 to TRBJ1-2; 7 bases agree with TRBD1. The CDR3 runs to 13 residues. Germline-derived CDR1 and CDR2 are SGHTA and FQGNSA. V shed 5 bases, J shed 3 bases, and the junction held 3 bases outside the gene matches. CDR3 region: CASSLGQYYGYTF. In nucleotides, the CDR3 is TGTGCCAGCAGCCTGGGACAGTACTATGGCTACACCTTC. Full variable domain (missing parts from reference TRBV7-2 and TRBJ1-2): GAGVSQSPSNKVTEKGKDVELRCDPISGHTALYWYRQSLGQGLEFLIYFQGNSAPDKSGLPSDRFSAERTGGSVSTLTIQRTQQEDSAVYLCASSLGQYYGYTFGSGTRLTVV.

Here the CDR3 DNA reads TGTGCCAGTAGTGGGGGCCGACAGGATAGGGGCTATGGCTACACCTTC. Translation gives CASSGGRQDRGYGYTF. The rearrangement links TRBV19 to TRBJ1-2; tentatively, D is TRBD1 (6 bases). The CDR3 is made up of 16 amino acids. Germline V gene data show CDR1 as LNHDA and CDR2 as SQIVND (reference sequence). Trimming removed 5 bases at V and 4 bases at J, with 20 bases between.

The chain has TRBV10-3 and TRBJ2-6, with D unclear. The ends were cut back, 1 base at V and 0 bases at J, with 4 bases in the middle. The CDR3 covers 15 residues. Germline V CDR1 and CDR2: ENHRY, SYGVKD. The CDR3 sequence: CAISEYGSGANVLTF. CDR3 DNA sequence: TGTGCCATCAGTGAGTATGGCTCTGGGGCCAACGTCCTGACTTTC.